The 17 T cell receptor beta chains listed next were all sequenced from one sample in a study of B cell selection in AIRE deficiency. Sorting defined conventional CD4 T cells as CD4+CD127+. Method: immunoSEQ multiplex PCR; TCRdb's copy keeps in-frame clones and lacks some. In the table there are roughly 25,000 clones, around 97% of which are singletons. Sample: CD4+CD127+ conventional T cells sorted from PBMCs. All receptors come from a human donor in good health.

V usage is TRBV5-8 and J usage is TRBJ2-7; 7 positions match TRBD1. From germline, CDR1 is SGHTS and CDR2 YDEGEE. The V segment lost 9 bases and the J segment 1 base; nucleotides outside the gene matches: 10. The CDR3 contains 14 residues. The CDR3 loop reads CATRLVTGSYEQYF. In nucleotides, the CDR3 is TGTGCCACCCGGCTGGTGACAGGGTCCTACGAGCAGTACTTC.

The chain has TRBV7-9 and TRBJ1-1; unclear D gene. Germline V gene sequence: CDR1 SEHNR, CDR2 FQNEAQ (reference sequence). CDR3 length: 16 residues. V lost 3 bases and J lost 0, with 14 bases in between. CDR3 sequence: CASSFLGRHLNTEAFF. The CDR3 region has the DNA TGTGCCAGCAGCTTTTTGGGGAGACACTTGAACACTGAAGCTTTCTTT. The variable domain in full, with the rest retrieved from reference TRBV7-9 and TRBJ1-1, is DTGVSQNPRHKITKRGQNVTFRCDPISEHNRLYWYRQTLGQGPEFLTYFQNEAQLEKSRLLSDRFSAERPKGSFSTLEIQRTEQGDSAMYLCASSFLGRHLNTEAFFGQGTRLTVV.

V gene TRBV19 combines with J gene TRBJ1-3; maybe TRBD1 (6 bases). The CDR3 loop spans 15 amino acids. Germline V gene lookup returns CDR1 LNHDA and CDR2 SQIVND (reference sequence). V was pared by 5 bases and J by 2 bases, with 13 bases between. The CDR3 sequence is CASSSGQNTGNTIYF. CDR3 sequence (DNA): TGTGCCAGTAGTTCCGGACAGAACACTGGAAACACCATATATTTT.

The chain couples TRBV11-2 to TRBJ1-4, with D uncertain. CDR1 and CDR2 (germline): SGHAT, FQNNGV. CDR3 length: 13 residues. V lost 2 bases and J 5 bases, leaving 6 bases between the germline ends. The CDR3 sequence: CASSLFLNEKLFF. The CDR3 DNA sequence: TGTGCCAGCAGCTTATTTCTAAATGAAAAACTGTTTTTT.

This chain joins TRBV5-1 and TRBJ1-6; 8 nucleotides match TRBD1. Trimming at V came to 1 base and at J to 10 bases, leaving 4 bases not matched to a gene. Germline values: CDR1 SGHRS, CDR2 YFSETQ. The CDR3 sequence is 14 residues long. The CDR3 sequence is CASSLNRGGSPLHF. In DNA form, the CDR3 reads TGCGCCAGCAGCTTGAACAGGGGGGGCTCACCCCTCCACTTT.

CDR3 protein: CASSGAGDQETQYF. The CDR3 DNA sequence: TGCGCCAGCAGTGGGGCGGGGGACCAAGAGACCCAGTACTTC. The V and J genes are TRBV5-1 and TRBJ2-5, with 7 bases that match TRBD2. There are 14 residues in the CDR3. CDR1 is SGHRS and CDR2 is YFSETQ in the germline V gene. Germline trimming cut 5 bases from V and 0 bases from J; bases unmatched to any gene: 4.

The chain combines TRBV27 with TRBJ1-2; D may be TRBD1 (5 bases). Germline V lookup: CDR1 MNHEY, CDR2 SMNVEV (reference sequence). The CDR3 consists of 13 residues. Trimming pared 3 bases from V and 4 bases from J, leaving 9 bases between. The CDR3, as DNA: TGTGCCAGCAGTTTGGCAGGGACCTATGGCTACACCTTC. Its translation: CASSLAGTYGYTF.

V usage is TRBV6-5 and J usage is TRBJ1-6, with 8 bases matching TRBD1. The germline CDR1 and CDR2 sequences are MNHEY and SVGAGI. The CDR3 runs to 15 residues. Trimming took 5 bases from V and 9 from J; bases not matched to a gene: 9. The CDR3 loop reads CASSQGTGVGSPLHF. The CDR3 DNA follows: TGTGCCAGCAGTCAGGGGACAGGAGTTGGTTCACCCCTCCACTTT.

CDR3 coding DNA: TGTGCCAGCAGCCAAACTCCCCCGCGTGTGCAGAGCACAGATACGCAGTATTTT. Translated, it gives CASSQTPPRVQSTDTQYF. V and J are TRBV27 and TRBJ2-3; no definite D call. Germline assignment: CDR1 MNHEY and CDR2 SMNVEV (reference sequence). Trimming shortened V by 6 bases and J by 0 bases, and 22 bases separated the two germline ends. The CDR3 loop spans 18 amino acids.

The chain employs TRBV6-5 and TRBJ2-1; D is possibly TRBD2 (6 bases). Germline V CDR1 and CDR2: MNHEY, SVGAGI. This CDR3 comprises 16 residues. The V end was cut by 0 bases, the J end by 10 bases, with 19 bases between. The CDR3, as DNA: TGTGCCAGCAGTTACTCGAGAACAGCCGGGAGAGAGGAGCAGTTCTTC. It yields the protein CASSYSRTAGREEQFF.

The chain couples TRBV2 to TRBJ1-1, with 7 bases lining up with TRBD1. Germline trimming cut 5 bases from V and 1 base from J; bases unmatched to any gene: 7. The germline V gene encodes CDR1 SNHLY and CDR2 FYNNEI. The CDR3 has 15 amino acids. The CDR3 bases are TGTGCCAGCAGTTTAACAGGGGTGAGGAACACTGAAGCTTTCTTT. Protein sequence: CASSLTGVRNTEAFF.

J is TRBJ1-3 and V is TRBV9; no reliable D call. CDR1 is SGDLS, CDR2 YYNGEE, per germline. Deletions cut 0 bases from V and 0 bases from J, with 10 bases between. The CDR3 totals 16 residues. The CDR3 reads CASSVDGGDSGNTIYF. The CDR3 DNA is TGTGCCAGCAGCGTAGATGGCGGGGACTCTGGAAACACCATATATTTT.

The genes are TRBV7-3 and TRBJ1-1; 7 nucleotides match TRBD1. V shed 5 bases, J shed 10 bases, and the junction held 7 bases outside the gene matches. Germline-derived CDR1 and CDR2 are SGHTA and FQGTGA. The CDR3 covers 12 residues. In nucleotides, the CDR3 is TGTGCCAGCAGCCCGCGGCAGGGGGGAGCTTTCTTT. As protein: CASSPRQGGAFF.

This chain joins TRBV5-4 and TRBJ2-3; maybe TRBD2 (6 bases). The CDR3 totals 16 residues. Trimming took 4 bases from V and 1 from J, leaving 16 bases between them. Germline values: CDR1 SGHNT, CDR2 YYREEE (reference sequence). The CDR3 loop reads CASSAQSPSGTDTQYF. CDR3 nucleotides: TGTGCCAGCAGCGCTCAGAGCCCTAGCGGCACAGATACGCAGTATTTT.

The sample holds one count of this clone. This rearrangement joins TRBV2 to TRBJ2-5; D perhaps matches TRBD2 (7 bases). The germline gives CDR1 SNHLY, CDR2 FYNNEI. The CDR3 is made up of 15 amino acids. The V end was cut by 3 bases, the J end by 2 bases, with 13 bases between. The chain's CDR3 is CASSDPGGGQETQYF. The CDR3, as DNA: TGTGCCAGCAGTGACCCGGGGGGCGGGCAAGAGACCCAGTACTTC.

The chain is built from TRBV5-1 and TRBJ2-2; D gene uncertain. CDR1 and CDR2 (germline): SGHRS, YFSETQ. V was clipped by 3 bases and J by 6 bases, with 9 bases between them. The CDR3 loop spans 13 amino acids. CDR3 region: CASSSDTAGELFF. CDR3 sequence (DNA): TGCGCCAGCAGCTCCGACACGGCCGGGGAGCTGTTTTTT.

The V call is TRBV9, the J call TRBJ1-1, with 12 bases that match TRBD1. V was pared by 0 bases and J by 0 bases, with 6 bases of the junction left unmatched. CDR1 SGDLS and CDR2 YYNGEE come from the germline V gene. CDR3 size: 18 residues. The CDR3 nucleotides are TGTGCCAGCAGCGTAGGGCCCGGGACAGGGGGCCTGAACACTGAAGCTTTCTTT. This sequence encodes CASSVGPGTGGLNTEAFF.